The next 23 T cell receptor beta chains were all read from a single sample in a study of shared clonotypes between healthy human individuals. The method was immunoSEQ multiplex PCR; TCRdb's version includes in-frame clones alone and lacks a portion of them. The sample consists of more than 1 million clones, more than 75% of them appearing once. Sequencing was done on a sample of memory CD4+ T cells from PBMCs. Subset noted: CD45RA-negative fraction. Receptor source: a man aged 18 to 30 in good health. Some clones in this sample may be carry-over from other donors' samples.

V gene TRBV6-5 combines with J gene TRBJ2-7, with 9 bases matching TRBD2. Germline V gives CDR1 MNHEY, CDR2 SVGAGI. After removal of 5 bases from V and 2 bases from J, the junction contained 7 bases not matched to a gene. CDR3 length: 15 residues. The chain's CDR3 is CASSPRPSGAYEQYF. For the CDR3, the DNA is TGTGCCAGCAGTCCCAGGCCTAGCGGGGCCTACGAGCAGTACTTC.

The count of this clone is one. V usage is TRBV13 and J usage is TRBJ2-1, with 9 bases lining up with TRBD2. The CDR3 extends over 17 amino acids. Looked up from germline, CDR1 is PRHDT and CDR2 is FYEKMQ (reference sequence). Trimming took 4 bases from V and 2 from J; bases not matched to a gene: 9. CDR3 nucleotides: TGTGCCAGCAGCTATAGCGGGAGTCCCTCCACCTACAATGAGCAGTTCTTC. Translating it yields CASSYSGSPSTYNEQFF.

The chain is built from TRBV4-1 and TRBJ2-2; 14 bases are a match to TRBD2. This CDR3 contains 17 residues. Germline V gives CDR1 MGHRA, CDR2 YSYEKL. With V trimmed by 4 bases and J by 6 bases, 7 bases remained unmatched. The CDR3 here is CASSPTGLAGGPGELFF. As DNA, the CDR3 is TGCGCCAGCAGCCCCACCGGACTAGCGGGAGGACCCGGGGAGCTGTTTTTT.

The chain is built from TRBV7-2 and TRBJ1-4; the D gene is possibly TRBD1 (5 bases). Germline V gene data show CDR1 as SGHTA and CDR2 as FQGNSA. Trimming removed 3 bases at V and 5 bases at J, with 13 bases between. The CDR3 is 15 amino acids. The CDR3: CASSLGTGLNEKLFF. Written as DNA, the CDR3 is TGTGCCAGCAGCTTGGGAACAGGACTAAATGAAAAACTGTTTTTT. Combining the CDR3 with reference TRBV7-2 and TRBJ1-4 gives the whole variable domain GAGVSQSPSNKVTEKGKDVELRCDPISGHTALYWYRQSLGQGLEFLIYFQGNSAPDKSGLPSDRFSAERTGGSVSTLTIQRTQQEDSAVYLCASSLGTGLNEKLFFGSGTQLSVL.

V is TRBV27 and J is TRBJ2-5; no clear D gene. This CDR3 has 13 amino acids. Trimming shortened V by 3 bases and J by 5 bases, and 10 bases separated the two germline ends. In germline, CDR1 is MNHEY, CDR2 SMNVEV (reference sequence). The CDR3 coding sequence is TGTGCCAGCAGTTTTCTGATGGGGGAGACCCAGTACTTC. Translation gives CASSFLMGETQYF.

The rearrangement joins TRBV29-1 to TRBJ2-1; a weak D match, TRBD2 (5 bases). The V gene lost 7 bases and the J gene lost 12 bases, with 13 bases spanning the gap. The CDR3 contains 10 residues. The germline CDR1 and CDR2 sequences are SQVTM and ANQGSEA. CDR3 sequence (DNA): TGCAGCGGGGAGCTAGAGGCGCAGTTCTTC. Residues: CSGELEAQFF.

Only a few counts were recorded for this clone. The CDR3 nucleotides are TGCGCCAGCGGGCTCCAGGGTGGCCAAGAGACCCAGTACTTC. Protein sequence: CASGLQGGQETQYF. The chain uses TRBV5-1 and TRBJ2-5, with D possibly being TRBD1 (5 bases). The CDR3 has 14 residues. Per germline, CDR1 SGHRS and CDR2 YFSETQ. V lost 7 bases to trimming and J lost 1 base, with 14 bases between them.

As regards this clone: A far larger clone is off by one base, so a read error is likely. The chain carries TRBV7-2 and TRBJ1-5, with 11 bases fitting TRBD1. CDR1 is SGHTA, CDR2 FQGNSA, per germline. The V and J ends lost 4 bases and 5 bases, in that order; junction bases with no gene match: 4. This CDR3 region has 15 residues. The CDR3 protein is CASSSDRGRDQPQHF. The CDR3 nucleotides are TGTGCCAGCAGCTCGGACAGGGGGCGTGATCAGCCCCAGCATTTT. Using reference TRBV7-2 and TRBJ1-5 for the parts outside the CDR3, the full variable domain is GAGVSQSPSNKVTEKGKDVELRCDPISGHTALYWYRQSLGQGLEFLIYFQGNSAPDKSGLPSDRFSAERTGGSVSTLTIQRTQQEDSAVYLCASSSDRGRDQPQHFGDGTRLSIL.

The CDR3 sequence: CASSEAGGPYNEQFF. As DNA, the CDR3 is TGCGCCAGCAGTGAAGCGGGAGGGCCCTACAATGAGCAGTTCTTC. The chain recombines TRBV10-1 with TRBJ2-1; TRBD2 matches at 10 bases. This CDR3 is 15 amino acids long. Germline CDR1 is WNHNN and CDR2 is SYGVQD (reference sequence). With 3 bases clipped from V and 2 bases from J, the junction kept 1 base outside the gene matches.

This clone was seen a single time. This chain connects TRBV27 to TRBJ1-2; D remains ambiguous. This CDR3 comprises 16 residues. In germline, CDR1 is MNHEY, CDR2 SMNVEV (reference sequence). The V gene lost 7 bases and the J gene lost 4 bases, with 22 bases spanning the gap. CDR3 amino acids: CASNRPSDSIRYGYTF. The CDR3 coding sequence is TGTGCCAGCAATAGACCCTCGGACTCAATTCGCTATGGCTACACCTTC.

This clone was observed a few times. The chain couples TRBV29-1 to TRBJ2-3; no reliable D call. Germline V lookup: CDR1 SQVTM, CDR2 ANQGSEA. V lost 6 bases and J 1 base, leaving 20 bases between the germline ends. The CDR3 covers 16 residues. Here the CDR3 reads CSVLTMAGGGTDTQYF. The CDR3, as DNA: TGCAGCGTCCTCACGATGGCCGGCGGTGGCACAGATACGCAGTATTTT.

V usage is TRBV7-8 and J usage is TRBJ2-6, with 8 bases aligning to TRBD2. The CDR3 covers 16 residues. V lost 3 bases and J lost 4; bases outside the gene matches: 5. Germline V gene sequence: CDR1 SGHVS, CDR2 FQNEAQ. CDR3 residues: CASSFGGAPGANVLTF. As DNA, the CDR3 is TGTGCCAGCAGCTTCGGGGGGGCACCCGGGGCCAACGTCCTGACTTTC.

The J gene is TRBJ2-1, the V gene TRBV10-3, with D perhaps matching TRBD2 (5 bases). With 3 bases removed from V and 0 bases from J, the gap between germline ends came to 12 bases. Germline CDR1 reads ENHRY; CDR2 reads SYGVKD. There are 16 residues in the CDR3. In nucleotides, the CDR3 is TGTGCCATCAGTGAAGCTTCTAGCACCTCCTACAATGAGCAGTTCTTC. It codes for CAISEASSTSYNEQFF.

The chain uses TRBV7-2 and TRBJ2-5, with a possible D match to TRBD1 (6 bases). The DNA matches TRBJ2-7 better at its end, which makes the J call doubtful. The CDR3 covers 14 residues. Per germline, CDR1 SGHTA and CDR2 FQGNSA. CDR3 nucleotides: TGTGCCAGCAGCTTATCGGTCCAGGGGTACGAGCAGTACTTC. It translates to CASSLSVQGYEQYF.

The chain couples TRBV5-1 to TRBJ1-3; TRBD1 aligns across 7 bases. Losses at the gene ends were 0 bases for V and 8 bases for J; bases not matched to a gene: 5. The CDR3 spans 14 residues. Looked up from germline, CDR1 is SGHRS and CDR2 is YFSETQ. CDR3 sequence: CASSLEGAPDTIYF. The CDR3, as DNA: TGCGCCAGCAGCTTGGAGGGGGCGCCTGACACCATATATTTT.

This clone appeared a few times. This CDR3 reads CASSRGTAAEKLFF. The CDR3, as DNA: TGTGCCAGTAGTCGCGGGACTGCTGCTGAAAAACTGTTTTTT. The rearrangement links TRBV19 to TRBJ1-4; perhaps TRBD1 as D (5 bases). Germline CDR1 and CDR2: LNHDA and SQIVND (reference sequence). V lost 5 bases and J 7 bases, leaving 14 bases between the germline ends. The CDR3 runs 14 residues. The full variable domain, in which reference TRBV19 and TRBJ1-4 provide the parts outside the CDR3, is DGGITQSPKYLFRKEGQNVTLSCEQNLNHDAMYWYRQDPGQGLRLIYYSQIVNDFQKGDIAEGYSVSREKKESFPLTVTSAQKNPTAFYLCASSRGTAAEKLFFGSGTQLSVL.

This chain joins TRBV7-9 and TRBJ2-3, with TRBD2 matching over 9 bases. The V segment lost 0 bases and the J segment 2 bases; nucleotides outside the gene matches: 12. The CDR3 consists of 19 residues. Germline assignment: CDR1 SEHNR and CDR2 FQNEAQ (reference sequence). The DNA for the CDR3 is TGTGCCAGCAGCTTAGCACGGCTAGCGGGAAACCTTATCACAGATACGCAGTATTTT. Encoded protein: CASSLARLAGNLITDTQYF.

J is TRBJ2-5 and V is TRBV27, with D uncertain. The V end was cut by 6 bases, the J end by 2 bases, with 16 bases between. Looked up from germline, CDR1 is MNHEY and CDR2 is SMNVEV (reference sequence). This CDR3 comprises 15 residues. This CDR3 reads CASRPTTLRQETQYF. CDR3 DNA: TGTGCCAGCAGGCCAACTACACTAAGACAAGAGACCCAGTACTTC.

The chain recombines TRBV6-7 with TRBJ1-2, with D unclear. TRBV6-7 is assigned to the ORF class and has an uncertain function. The CDR3 runs to 15 residues. Trimming left V 5 bases short and J 0 bases short, with 13 bases between. CDR3 in amino acids: CASSQRNRSNYGYTF. CDR3 DNA sequence: TGTGCCAGCAGTCAACGGAATAGGTCTAACTATGGCTACACCTTC.

The chain employs TRBV5-1 and TRBJ1-2, with D hard to call. V dropped 0 bases and J dropped 0 bases, with 9 bases sitting between them. In germline, CDR1 is SGHRS, CDR2 YFSETQ. This CDR3 spans 15 amino acids. Here the CDR3 reads CASSLGSGTNYGYTF. The CDR3 DNA follows: TGCGCCAGCAGCTTGGGTTCGGGGACTAACTATGGCTACACCTTC. Full variable domain (remainder filled in from reference TRBV5-1 and TRBJ1-2): KAGVTQTPRYLIKTRGQQVTLSCSPISGHRSVSWYQQTPGQGLQFLFEYFSETQRNKGNFPGRFSGRQFSNSRSEMNVSTLELGDSALYLCASSLGSGTNYGYTFGSGTRLTVV.

The rearrangement links TRBV11-2 to TRBJ2-5, with D uncertain. The germline CDR1 and CDR2 sequences are SGHAT and FQNNGV. This CDR3 is 12 amino acids long. V dropped 1 base and J dropped 2 bases, with 2 bases sitting between them. In DNA form, the CDR3 reads TGTGCCAGCAGCTTAGCACAAGAGACCCAGTACTTC. It codes for CASSLAQETQYF.

The chain links TRBV5-4 to TRBJ2-7, with 8 bases lining up with TRBD2. The CDR3 is made up of 15 amino acids. V shed 4 bases, J shed 4 bases, and the junction held 10 bases outside the gene matches. Germline CDR1 and CDR2: SGHNT and YYREEE (reference sequence). CDR3 DNA sequence: TGTGCCAGCAGCCCTACGGGGGGGTCGGGGTACGAGCAGTACTTC. Protein product: CASSPTGGSGYEQYF.

The gene calls are TRBV28 and TRBJ2-7, with a weak D call TRBD1 (6 bases). V lost 7 bases and J 2 bases, leaving 15 bases between the germline ends. The CDR3 spans 14 residues. CDR1 is MDHEN, CDR2 SYDVKM, per germline. The CDR3 spells CASNALRQAYEQYF. DNA for the CDR3: TGTGCCAGCAATGCTCTCCGACAGGCCTACGAGCAGTACTTC.